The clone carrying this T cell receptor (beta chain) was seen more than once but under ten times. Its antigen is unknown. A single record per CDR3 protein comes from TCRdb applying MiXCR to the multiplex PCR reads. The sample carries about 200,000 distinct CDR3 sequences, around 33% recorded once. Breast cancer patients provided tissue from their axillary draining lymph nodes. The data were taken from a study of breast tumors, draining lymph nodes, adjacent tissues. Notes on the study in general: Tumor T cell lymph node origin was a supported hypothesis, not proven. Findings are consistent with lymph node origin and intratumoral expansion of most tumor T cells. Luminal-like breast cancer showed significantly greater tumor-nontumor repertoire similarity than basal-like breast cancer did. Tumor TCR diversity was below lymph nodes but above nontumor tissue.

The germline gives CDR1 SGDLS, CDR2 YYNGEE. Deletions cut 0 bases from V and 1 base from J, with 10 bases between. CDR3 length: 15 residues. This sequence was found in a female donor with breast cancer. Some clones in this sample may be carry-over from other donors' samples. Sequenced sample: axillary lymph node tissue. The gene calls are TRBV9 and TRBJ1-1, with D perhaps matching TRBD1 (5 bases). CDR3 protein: CASSVESGRNTEAFF. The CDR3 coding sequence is TGTGCCAGCAGCGTAGAATCAGGGAGGAACACTGAAGCTTTCTTT.